This is a list of T cell receptor beta chains from one sample in a study of T cell changes during pregnancy in multiple sclerosis. The table came from immunoSEQ multiplex PCR; TCRdb's copy has only in-frame clones and leaves some out. This repertoire shows over 35,000 clones, roughly nine tenths found once; its top ten account for 0.45% to 0.55%. The sample consisted of CD4+ T cells from peripheral blood mononuclear cells, taken in the first trimester of pregnancy. Every receptor here comes from a female donor in good health, enrolled as a control in a pregnancy study. CDR3s include the opening cysteine and the closing phenylalanine or tryptophan. The D gene is left open where the match is weak. Clone size is stated in some rows and not others, as once, few, many or a class when expanded.

J: TRBJ1-5; size: -; D: -; V: TRBV28; CDR3: CASGAGVNQPQHF; DNA: TGTGCCAGCGGGGCAGGGGTAAATCAGCCCCAGCATTTT
J: TRBJ2-1; size: -; D: -; V: TRBV4-1; CDR3: CASSHNNEQFF; DNA: TGCGCCAGCAGCCACAATAATGAGCAGTTCTTC
J: TRBJ1-5; size: -; D: -; V: TRBV5-4; CDR3: CASSQDGRNQPQHF; DNA: TGTGCCAGCAGCCAAGATGGGCGCAATCAGCCCCAGCATTTT
J: TRBJ2-3; size: -; D: -; V: TRBV2; CDR3: CASSEARSTKDTQYF; DNA: TGTGCCAGCAGTGAAGCGCGGTCGACCAAAGATACGCAGTATTTT
J: TRBJ1-1; size: -; D: -; V: TRBV27; CDR3: CASSLGGHTEAFF; DNA: TGTGCCAGCAGTTTAGGGGGCCACACTGAAGCTTTCTTT
J: TRBJ2-1; size: once; D: -; V: TRBV2; CDR3: CASAGHEQFF; DNA: TGTGCCAGCGCGGGTCATGAGCAGTTCTTC
J: TRBJ1-1; size: -; D: TRBD1; V: TRBV9; CDR3: CASSVGGQGTEAFF; DNA: TGTGCCAGCAGCGTAGGGGGACAGGGCACTGAAGCTTTCTTT
J: TRBJ1-2; size: -; D: TRBD1; V: TRBV7-2; CDR3: CASRQNRGDGYTF; DNA: TGTGCCAGCAGACAGAACAGGGGGGACGGCTACACCTTC
J: TRBJ2-7; size: -; D: -; V: TRBV4-2; CDR3: CASSQGDMAYEQYF; DNA: TGTGCCAGCAGCCAAGGGGACATGGCCTACGAGCAGTACTTC
J: TRBJ1-1; size: few; D: -; V: TRBV30; CDR3: CAWSVRGDTEAFF; DNA: TGTGCCTGGAGTGTACGGGGGGACACTGAAGCTTTCTTT
J: TRBJ1-2; size: -; D: TRBD1; V: TRBV2; CDR3: CASREGQAQGGYTF; DNA: TGTGCCAGCAGGGAGGGACAGGCTCAAGGGGGCTACACCTTC
J: TRBJ2-5; size: -; D: TRBD2; V: TRBV30; CDR3: CAWSVGWLAGAQETQYF; DNA: TGTGCCTGGAGTGTAGGATGGCTAGCGGGGGCCCAAGAGACCCAGTACTTC
J: TRBJ1-5; size: -; D: -; V: TRBV5-5; CDR3: CASSRGYNQPQHF; DNA: TGTGCCAGCAGCCGAGGATACAATCAGCCCCAGCATTTT
J: TRBJ2-1; size: -; D: -; V: TRBV28; CDR3: CASKSSLDEQFF; DNA: TGTGCCAGCAAAAGTAGCCTCGATGAGCAGTTCTTC
J: TRBJ1-5; size: -; D: TRBD1; V: TRBV6-6; CDR3: CASSYSGQGGNQPQHF; DNA: TGTGCCAGCAGTTACTCGGGACAGGGCGGCAATCAGCCCCAGCATTTT
J: TRBJ2-2; size: -; D: -; V: TRBV30; CDR3: CAWRLTGNTGELFF; DNA: TGTGCCTGGAGGTTGACAGGGAACACCGGGGAGCTGTTTTTT
J: TRBJ1-1; size: -; D: TRBD1; V: TRBV18; CDR3: CASSPLLTGRNTEAFF; DNA: TGTGCCAGCTCACCCCTTTTGACAGGGAGGAACACTGAAGCTTTCTTT
J: TRBJ1-4; size: -; D: TRBD1; V: TRBV28; CDR3: CATTSWDRKNEKLFF; DNA: TGTGCCACCACCTCCTGGGACAGGAAGAATGAAAAACTGTTTTTT
J: TRBJ2-3; size: -; D: TRBD2; V: TRBV27; CDR3: CASSSGGDTQYF; DNA: TGTGCCAGCAGTTCGGGGGGGGATACGCAGTATTTT
J: TRBJ2-7; size: -; D: -; V: TRBV7-6; CDR3: CASSLAHGGYEQYF; DNA: TGTGCCAGCAGCTTAGCGCATGGAGGCTACGAGCAGTACTTC
J: TRBJ1-6; size: -; D: -; V: TRBV18; CDR3: CASSRDGVFTPLHF; DNA: TGTGCCAGCTCACGAGACGGGGTATTCACTCCCCTCCACTTT
J: TRBJ1-2; size: few; D: -; V: TRBV2; CDR3: CASSGGSTGYTF; DNA: TGTGCCAGCAGTGGCGGGTCTACTGGCTACACCTTC
J: TRBJ1-5; size: -; D: TRBD1; V: TRBV30; CDR3: CAWSVPGTASNQPQHF; DNA: TGTGCCTGGAGTGTACCCGGGACAGCTAGCAATCAGCCCCAGCATTTT
J: TRBJ2-3; size: -; D: -; V: TRBV6-6; CDR3: CASSYSGASTDTQYF; DNA: TGTGCCAGCAGTTACTCGGGCGCCAGCACAGATACGCAGTATTTT
J: TRBJ2-6; size: -; D: TRBD1; V: TRBV5-6; CDR3: CASRRQGNGANVLTF; DNA: TGTGCCAGCAGGCGACAGGGGAATGGGGCCAACGTCCTGACTTTC
J: TRBJ2-2; size: -; D: -; V: TRBV30; CDR3: CAWSVPRTTWVPTGELFF; DNA: TGTGCCTGGAGTGTACCGAGGACTACCTGGGTACCCACCGGGGAGCTGTTTTTT
J: TRBJ1-5; size: -; D: -; V: TRBV19; CDR3: CASNRGFNQPQHF; DNA: TGTGCCAGTAACCGAGGTTTCAATCAGCCCCAGCATTTT
J: TRBJ1-1; size: -; D: -; V: TRBV19; CDR3: CASKVERLNTEAFF; DNA: TGTGCCAGTAAGGTAGAGAGACTTAACACTGAAGCTTTCTTT
J: TRBJ1-6; size: -; D: -; V: TRBV28; CDR3: CASTRGNSPLHF; DNA: TGTGCCAGCACCCGGGGGAATTCACCCCTCCACTTT
J: TRBJ2-3; size: -; D: TRBD2; V: TRBV29-1; CDR3: CSVKMSGGYTDTQYF; DNA: TGCAGCGTCAAGATGAGCGGGGGGTACACAGATACGCAGTATTTT
J: TRBJ2-6; size: -; D: -; V: TRBV2; CDR3: CASSQKDTLSGANVLTF; DNA: TGTGCCAGCAGTCAGAAGGACACTCTCTCTGGGGCCAACGTCCTGACTTTC
J: TRBJ2-3; size: -; D: -; V: TRBV7-3; CDR3: CASSDVRGGMDTQYF; DNA: TGTGCCAGCAGCGACGTCCGGGGCGGGATGGATACGCAGTATTTT
J: TRBJ2-2; size: -; D: -; V: TRBV5-1; CDR3: CASSLVSGVNTGELFF; DNA: TGCGCCAGCAGCTTGGTTTCAGGGGTGAACACCGGGGAGCTGTTTTTT
J: TRBJ1-2; size: -; D: -; V: TRBV6-4; CDR3: CASSDSETGYGYTF; DNA: TGTGCCAGCAGTGACTCAGAGACAGGCTATGGCTACACCTTC
J: TRBJ1-6; size: -; D: -; V: TRBV5-1; CDR3: CASSREDNSPLHF; DNA: TGCGCCAGCAGCCGTGAGGATAATTCACCCCTCCACTTT
J: TRBJ2-7; size: -; D: TRBD1; V: TRBV7-9; CDR3: CASSPGTGGLEQYF; DNA: TGTGCCAGCAGCCCCGGGACAGGGGGCCTCGAGCAGTACTTC
J: TRBJ2-3; size: -; D: -; V: TRBV4-3; CDR3: CASSQIGQSTDTQYF; DNA: TGCGCCAGCAGCCAAATAGGACAGAGCACAGATACGCAGTATTTT
J: TRBJ2-5; size: few; D: TRBD2; V: TRBV25-1; CDR3: CASSVPGLVLETQYF; DNA: TGTGCCAGCAGTGTACCGGGACTAGTTTTGGAGACCCAGTACTTC
J: TRBJ2-7; size: -; D: -; V: TRBV29-1; CDR3: CSVQVSYEQYF; DNA: TGCAGCGTGCAAGTCAGCTACGAGCAGTACTTC
J: TRBJ2-5; size: few; D: TRBD1; V: TRBV12-5; CDR3: CASGRNRGETQYF; DNA: TGTGCTAGTGGCCGTAACAGGGGAGAGACCCAGTACTTC
J: TRBJ2-7; size: -; D: TRBD1; V: TRBV7-8; CDR3: CASNTRTGPYEQYF; DNA: TGTGCCAGCAACACCCGGACAGGGCCGTACGAGCAGTACTTC
J: TRBJ1-1; size: -; D: -; V: TRBV11-3; CDR3: CASSLGPQGNTEAFF; DNA: TGTGCCAGCAGCTTAGGACCACAGGGGAACACTGAAGCTTTCTTT
J: TRBJ1-1; size: -; D: -; V: TRBV2; CDR3: CASTKAMNTEAFF; DNA: TGTGCCAGCACGAAAGCCATGAACACTGAAGCTTTCTTT
J: TRBJ2-1; size: -; D: TRBD2; V: TRBV9; CDR3: CASSGRTEGSGGVSYNEQFF; DNA: TGTGCCAGCAGCGGCCGCACAGAGGGTAGCGGGGGTGTCTCCTACAATGAGCAGTTCTTC
J: TRBJ1-4; size: -; D: -; V: TRBV28; CDR3: CASSFSGGYEKLFF; DNA: TGTGCCAGCAGTTTTTCCGGGGGTTATGAAAAACTGTTTTTT
J: TRBJ1-1; size: -; D: -; V: TRBV5-1; CDR3: CASSLSGWNTEAFF; DNA: TGCGCCAGCAGCTTGTCGGGTTGGAACACTGAAGCTTTCTTT
J: TRBJ2-7; size: -; D: TRBD1; V: TRBV9; CDR3: CASSATGSSYEQYF; DNA: TGTGCCAGCAGCGCGACAGGGAGCTCCTACGAGCAGTACTTC
J: TRBJ2-7; size: -; D: TRBD1; V: TRBV27; CDR3: CASSGDSSYEQYF; DNA: TGTGCCAGCAGTGGGGACAGCTCCTACGAGCAGTACTTC